Listed below are T cell receptor beta chains from one sample, sequenced in a study of cytomegalovirus exposure and HLA in healthy donors. Sequencing was performed with immunoSEQ multiplex PCR; in TCRdb, only in-frame clones are kept and a portion is missing. In the table there are 150,000 to 170,000 clones, over 65% of which are singletons. The sequencing input was PBMCs. These TCRs come from a man between 25 and 39 years old in good health and CMV-seronegative. The CDR3 runs from the conserved cysteine through the conserved F or W. The D gene is left open where the match is weak. Clone size appears in some rows only: once, few, many, or a class for an expanded clone.

j_gene	v_gene	d_gene	abundance	CDR3nt	CDR3aa
TRBJ1-1	TRBV6-1	NA	NA	TGTGCCAGCAGTGAAGGAGTTGGGTCAGGGGATAATGCTTTCTTT	CASSEGVGSGDNAFF
TRBJ1-2	TRBV7-2	NA	NA	TGTGCCAGCAGCTTAGGGGCAGGGCAATATGGCTACACCTTC	CASSLGAGQYGYTF
TRBJ2-3	TRBV9	NA	NA	TGTGCCAGCAGCGCCAGACAGGTGCCAATCACAGATACGCAGTATTTT	CASSARQVPITDTQYF
TRBJ2-3	TRBV4-3	TRBD2	few	TGCGCCAGCAGCCAAGAATCGGGACTAGCGTACACAGATACGCAGTATTTT	CASSQESGLAYTDTQYF
TRBJ1-3	TRBV5-6	NA	NA	TGTGCCAGCAGCTCGCAGGGCGGTCGAAACACCATATATTTT	CASSSQGGRNTIYF
TRBJ2-3	TRBV5-1	TRBD1	NA	TGCGCCAGCAGCGCCGGGACAGGGTTCACAGATACGCAGTATTTT	CASSAGTGFTDTQYF
TRBJ1-3	TRBV6-6	NA	NA	TGTGCCAGCAGTTACGCGGTTGGAAACACCATATATTTT	CASSYAVGNTIYF
TRBJ2-2	TRBV6-1	NA	NA	TGTGCCAGCAGTGTTTTTTTAGGGGACGGGGAGCTGTTTTTT	CASSVFLGDGELFF
TRBJ1-2	TRBV28	NA	NA	TGTGCCAGCAGTACCAGTAAACTTACAGGGTACTATGGCTACACCTTC	CASSTSKLTGYYGYTF
TRBJ2-7	TRBV6-5	NA	NA	TGTGCCAGCAGTTCCCCCGGGAAAGTGCAGTACTTC	CASSSPGKVQYF
TRBJ2-7	TRBV4-3	TRBD1	NA	TGCGCCAGCAGCCAAGATTTGGGACAGGGGTCTAAAGAGCAGTACTTC	CASSQDLGQGSKEQYF
TRBJ2-7	TRBV15	NA	once	TGTGCCACCAGCAGAGATCTTGAGGCCTCCTACGAGCAGTACTTC	CATSRDLEASYEQYF
TRBJ1-5	TRBV28	NA	NA	TGTGCCAGCAGTTTCCTACCCTCCTCCAATCAGCCCCAGCATTTT	CASSFLPSSNQPQHF
TRBJ1-1	TRBV11-2	NA	NA	TGTGCCAGCAGCTGGTCAGGGTCGACTGAAGCTTTCTTT	CASSWSGSTEAFF
TRBJ2-5	TRBV5-1	TRBD2	NA	TGCGCCAGCAGCTTGGCTGGACTAGCGGGGGGGGAGACCCAGTACTTC	CASSLAGLAGGETQYF
TRBJ2-2	TRBV12-1	NA	few	TGTGCCAGCAGCTCGACCGCTCTGCGGGGGTATAACACCGGGGAGCTGTTTTTT	CASSSTALRGYNTGELFF
TRBJ2-5	TRBV30	NA	NA	TGTGCCTGGAATTCTAGACATCAGGCTAGCAGGGAGACCCAGTACTTC	CAWNSRHQASRETQYF
TRBJ1-5	TRBV5-6	NA	NA	TGTGCCAGCAGCTTCCCAGGAATTAATCAGCCCCAGCATTTT	CASSFPGINQPQHF
TRBJ2-2	TRBV25-1	NA	NA	TGTGCCAGCAGTGAAGCGCTCACCGGGGAGCTGTTTTTT	CASSEALTGELFF
TRBJ1-6	TRBV2	NA	NA	TGTGCCAGCAGCGCGAACCCTACTACGGATTCACCCCTCCACTTT	CASSANPTTDSPLHF
TRBJ2-5	TRBV29-1	TRBD2	few	TGCACCGCCGGCGGGGGGCGGGAGACCCAGTACTTC	CTAGGGRETQYF
TRBJ1-1	TRBV18	NA	NA	TGTGCCAGCTCACCACTTTCGCAGGGGTCGATGAACACTGAAGCTTTCTTT	CASSPLSQGSMNTEAFF
TRBJ2-6	TRBV7-2	NA	NA	TGTGCCAGCAGCCTAGGAGGGTCGGGGTCTGGGGCCAACGTCCTGACTTTC	CASSLGGSGSGANVLTF
TRBJ2-1	TRBV5-1	TRBD2	NA	TGCGCCAGCAGAGAACCGGGACTAGCTCGGTATGAGCAGTTCTTC	CASREPGLARYEQFF
TRBJ1-5	TRBV28	NA	NA	TGTGCCAGTTGGGACACGGGACGGATGCGGCCCCAGCATTTT	CASWDTGRMRPQHF
TRBJ2-7	TRBV2	TRBD1	NA	TGTGCCAGCAGTGGTCTCGAGCCGAGGGGGCCCTACGAGCAGTACTTC	CASSGLEPRGPYEQYF
TRBJ2-7	TRBV5-4	NA	NA	TGTGCCAGCAGCTTAGCCCCGACGACAATCTCCTACGAGCAGTACTTC	CASSLAPTTISYEQYF
TRBJ2-3	TRBV2	NA	NA	TGTGCCAGCAGCCCACCCTCTTCGGGAGATACGCAGTATTTT	CASSPPSSGDTQYF
TRBJ2-1	TRBV14	NA	NA	TGTGCCAGCAGCCTCACCCGGGGGAATGAGCAGTTCTTC	CASSLTRGNEQFF
TRBJ2-7	TRBV15	NA	once	TGTGCCACCAGGGGGGCAGAGCCTTACGAGCAGTACTTC	CATRGAEPYEQYF
TRBJ2-2	TRBV2	TRBD2	NA	TGTGCCAGCAGGGGGGGGACCTGGGGCGGGGAGCTGTTTTTT	CASRGGTWGGELFF
TRBJ1-3	TRBV2	NA	NA	TGTGCCAGCAGCATCGGGATGGGAAACACCATATATTTT	CASSIGMGNTIYF
TRBJ2-2	TRBV7-6	NA	few	TGTGCCAGCAGCTCTCCGGGCGGGACTCACACCGGGGAGCTGTTTTTT	CASSSPGGTHTGELFF